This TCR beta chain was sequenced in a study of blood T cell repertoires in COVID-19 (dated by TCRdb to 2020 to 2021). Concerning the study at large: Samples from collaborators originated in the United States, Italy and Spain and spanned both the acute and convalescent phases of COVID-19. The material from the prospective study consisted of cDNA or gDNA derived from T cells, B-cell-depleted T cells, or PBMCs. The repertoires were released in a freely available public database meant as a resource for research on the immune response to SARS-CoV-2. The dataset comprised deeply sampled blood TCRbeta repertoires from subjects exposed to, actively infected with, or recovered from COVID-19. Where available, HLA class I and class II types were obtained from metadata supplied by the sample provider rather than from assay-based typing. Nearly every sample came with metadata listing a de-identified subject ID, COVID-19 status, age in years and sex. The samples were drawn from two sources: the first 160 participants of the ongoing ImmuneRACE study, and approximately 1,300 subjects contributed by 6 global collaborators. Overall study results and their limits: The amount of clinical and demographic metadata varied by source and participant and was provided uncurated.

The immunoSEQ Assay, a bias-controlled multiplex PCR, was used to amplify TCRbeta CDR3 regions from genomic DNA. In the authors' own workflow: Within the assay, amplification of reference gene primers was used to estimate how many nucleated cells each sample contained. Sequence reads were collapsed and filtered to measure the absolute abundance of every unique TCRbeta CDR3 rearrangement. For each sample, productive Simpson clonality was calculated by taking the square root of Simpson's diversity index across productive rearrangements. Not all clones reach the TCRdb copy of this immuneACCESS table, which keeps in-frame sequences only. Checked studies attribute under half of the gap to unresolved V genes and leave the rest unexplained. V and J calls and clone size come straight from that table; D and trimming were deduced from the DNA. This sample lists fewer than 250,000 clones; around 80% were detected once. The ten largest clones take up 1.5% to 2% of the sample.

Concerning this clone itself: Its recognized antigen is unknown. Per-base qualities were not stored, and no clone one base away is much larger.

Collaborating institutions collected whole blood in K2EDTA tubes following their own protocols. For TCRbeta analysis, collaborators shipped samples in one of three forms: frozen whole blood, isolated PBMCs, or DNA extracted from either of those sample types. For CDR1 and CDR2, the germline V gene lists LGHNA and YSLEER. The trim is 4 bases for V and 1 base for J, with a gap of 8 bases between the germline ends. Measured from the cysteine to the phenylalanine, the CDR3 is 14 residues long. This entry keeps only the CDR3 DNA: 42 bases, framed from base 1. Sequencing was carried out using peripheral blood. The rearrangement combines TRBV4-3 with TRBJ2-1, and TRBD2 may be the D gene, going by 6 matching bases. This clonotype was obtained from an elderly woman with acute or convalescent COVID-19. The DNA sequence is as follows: TGCGCCAGCAGCCCGGGACTGTCCTACAATGAGCAGTTCTTC. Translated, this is CASSPGLSYNEQFF.